The T cell receptor beta chain described here comes from a study of type 1 regulatory T cells. Overall study: This in vitro CD4 product, T-allo10, is enriched for Tr1 cells and alloantigen-specific. Findings and caveats of the study: Tr1 cells had a more restricted TCR repertoire than non-Tr1 cells.

The CDR3 spans 20 residues. CDR1 and CDR2 from the germline V gene are DFQATT and SNEGSKA (reference sequence). The V gene lost 0 bases and the J gene lost 2 bases, with 27 bases spanning the gap. A remark on this clonotype: Its antigen is undetermined.

TCRdb analysed the reads with MiXCR anew, one entry per CDR3 protein. This table has fewer than 75,000 distinct CDR3 sequences, more than 45% appearing once. Input material: cultured non-Tr1 T cells, either the whole culture or a sorted T cell fraction (not recorded which). The receptor's source is a human donor in good health. V is TRBV20-1 and J is TRBJ2-3, with D possibly matching TRBD2 (6 bases). The CDR3 loop is CSARDHRWRRGGITTDTQYF. The DNA for the CDR3 is TGCAGTGCTAGAGACCATCGATGGCGGCGGGGCGGGATAACCACAGATACGCAGTATTTT.